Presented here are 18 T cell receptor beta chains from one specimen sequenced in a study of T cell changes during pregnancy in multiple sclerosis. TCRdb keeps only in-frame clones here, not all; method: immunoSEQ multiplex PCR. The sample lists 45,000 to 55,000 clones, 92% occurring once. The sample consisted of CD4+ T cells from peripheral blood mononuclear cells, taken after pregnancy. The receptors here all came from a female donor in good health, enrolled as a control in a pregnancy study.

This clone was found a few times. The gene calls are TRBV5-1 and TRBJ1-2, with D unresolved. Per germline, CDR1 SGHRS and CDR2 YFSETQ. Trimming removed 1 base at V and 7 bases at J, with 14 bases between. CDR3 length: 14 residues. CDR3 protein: CASSLQQRAGGYTF. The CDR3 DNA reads TGCGCCAGCAGCTTGCAGCAGCGCGCTGGTGGCTACACCTTC.

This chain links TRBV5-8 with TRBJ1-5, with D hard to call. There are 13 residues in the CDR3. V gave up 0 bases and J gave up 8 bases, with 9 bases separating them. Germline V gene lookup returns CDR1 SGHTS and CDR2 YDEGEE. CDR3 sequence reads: CASSLEWREPQHF. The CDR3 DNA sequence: TGTGCCAGCAGCTTGGAGTGGAGGGAGCCCCAGCATTTT.

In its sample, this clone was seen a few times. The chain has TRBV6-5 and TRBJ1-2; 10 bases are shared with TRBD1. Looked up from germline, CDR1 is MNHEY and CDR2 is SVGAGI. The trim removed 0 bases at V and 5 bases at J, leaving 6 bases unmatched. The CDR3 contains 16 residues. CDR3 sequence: CASSYSRTGGGYGYTF. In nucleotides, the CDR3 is TGTGCCAGCAGTTACTCAAGGACAGGGGGGGGGTATGGCTACACCTTC.

The CDR3 DNA reads as TGTGCCAGCAGCCTCTGGCGCGAGGGGACAGGGTTGACTGAAGCTTTCTTT. Its translation: CASSLWREGTGLTEAFF. V and J are TRBV28 and TRBJ1-1, with 9 bases lining up with TRBD1. J lost 5 bases, V lost 6 bases, and 16 bases had no gene match. Germline V gene lookup returns CDR1 MDHEN and CDR2 SYDVKM. The CDR3 has 17 residues. Supplemented by reference TRBV28 and TRBJ1-1, the full variable domain reads DVKVTQSSRYLVKRTGEKVFLECVQDMDHENMFWYRQDPGLGLRLIYFSYDVKMKEKGDIPEGYSVSREKKERFSLILESASTNQTSMYLCASSLWREGTGLTEAFFGQGTRLTVV.

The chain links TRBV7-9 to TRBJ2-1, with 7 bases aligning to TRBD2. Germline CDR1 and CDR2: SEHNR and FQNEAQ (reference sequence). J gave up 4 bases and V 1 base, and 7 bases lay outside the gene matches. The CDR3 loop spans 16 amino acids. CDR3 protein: CASSLVVGEGYNEQFF. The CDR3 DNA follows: TGTGCCAGCAGCTTAGTTGTGGGGGAGGGATACAATGAGCAGTTCTTC.

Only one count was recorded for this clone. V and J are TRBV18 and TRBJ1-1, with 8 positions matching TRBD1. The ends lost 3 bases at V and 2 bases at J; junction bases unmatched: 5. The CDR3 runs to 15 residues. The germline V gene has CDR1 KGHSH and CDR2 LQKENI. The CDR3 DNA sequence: TGTGCCAGCTCACCGGGACAGGCGATTAACACTGAAGCTTTCTTT. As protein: CASSPGQAINTEAFF.

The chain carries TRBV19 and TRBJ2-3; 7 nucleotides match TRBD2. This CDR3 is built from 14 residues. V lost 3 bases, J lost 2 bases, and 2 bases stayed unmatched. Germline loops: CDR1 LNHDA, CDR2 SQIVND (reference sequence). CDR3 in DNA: TGTGCCAGTAGTATGGGGGGGTTCACAGATACGCAGTATTTT. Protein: CASSMGGFTDTQYF.

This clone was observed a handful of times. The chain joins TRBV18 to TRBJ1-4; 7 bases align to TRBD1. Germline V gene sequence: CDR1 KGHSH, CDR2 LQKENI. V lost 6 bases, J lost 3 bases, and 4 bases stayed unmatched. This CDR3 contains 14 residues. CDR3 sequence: CASSEGAANEKLFF. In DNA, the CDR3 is TGTGCCAGCTCTGAGGGGGCAGCTAATGAAAAACTGTTTTTT.

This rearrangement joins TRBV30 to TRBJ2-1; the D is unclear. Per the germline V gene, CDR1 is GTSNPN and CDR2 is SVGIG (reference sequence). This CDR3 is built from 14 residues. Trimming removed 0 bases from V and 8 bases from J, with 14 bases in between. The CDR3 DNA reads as TGTGCCTGGAGTGTAAACCCGGGTATCGATGAGCAGTTCTTC. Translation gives CAWSVNPGIDEQFF.

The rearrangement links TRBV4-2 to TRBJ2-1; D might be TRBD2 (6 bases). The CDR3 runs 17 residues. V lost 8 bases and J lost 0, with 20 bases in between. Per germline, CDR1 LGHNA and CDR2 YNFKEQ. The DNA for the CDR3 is TGTGCCAGCCCCACTTGTCCACGGGGGAGCTCCTACAATGAGCAGTTCTTC. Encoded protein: CASPTCPRGSSYNEQFF.

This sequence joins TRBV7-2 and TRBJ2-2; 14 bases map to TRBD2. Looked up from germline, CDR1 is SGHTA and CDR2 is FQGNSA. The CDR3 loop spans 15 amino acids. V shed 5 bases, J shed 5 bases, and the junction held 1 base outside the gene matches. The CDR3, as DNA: TGTGCCAGCAGCGGACTAGCGGGGGGAACCGGGGAGCTGTTTTTT. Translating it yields CASSGLAGGTGELFF.

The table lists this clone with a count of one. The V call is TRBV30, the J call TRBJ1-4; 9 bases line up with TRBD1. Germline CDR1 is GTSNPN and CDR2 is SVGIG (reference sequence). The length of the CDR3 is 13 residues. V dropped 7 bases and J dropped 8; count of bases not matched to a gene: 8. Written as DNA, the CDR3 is TGTGCCTATAAACAGGGGGCGGCAGAAAAACTGTTTTTT. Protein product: CAYKQGAAEKLFF.

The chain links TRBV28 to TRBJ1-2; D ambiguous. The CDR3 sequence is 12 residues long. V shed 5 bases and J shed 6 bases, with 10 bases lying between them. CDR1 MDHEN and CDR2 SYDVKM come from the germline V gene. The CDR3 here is CASSPRQHGYTF. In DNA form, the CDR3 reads TGTGCCAGCAGTCCCCGACAACATGGCTACACCTTC.

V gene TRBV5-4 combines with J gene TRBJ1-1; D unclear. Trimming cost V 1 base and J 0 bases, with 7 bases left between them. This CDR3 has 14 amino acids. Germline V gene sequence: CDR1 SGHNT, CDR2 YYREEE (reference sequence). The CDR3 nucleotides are TGTGCCAGCAGCTTGCGGGGAATGAACACTGAAGCTTTCTTT. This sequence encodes CASSLRGMNTEAFF. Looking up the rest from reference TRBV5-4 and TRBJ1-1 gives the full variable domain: ETGVTQSPTHLIKTRGQQVTLRCSSQSGHNTVSWYQQALGQGPQFIFQYYREEENGRGNFPPRFSGLQFPNYSSELNVNALELDDSALYLCASSLRGMNTEAFFGQGTRLTVV.

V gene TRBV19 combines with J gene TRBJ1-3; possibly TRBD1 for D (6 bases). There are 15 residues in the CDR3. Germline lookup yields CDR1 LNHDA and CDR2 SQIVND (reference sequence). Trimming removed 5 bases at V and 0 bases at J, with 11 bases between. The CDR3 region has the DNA TGTGCCAGTAGTCCTGGACAGCTCTCTGGAAACACCATATATTTT. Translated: CASSPGQLSGNTIYF.

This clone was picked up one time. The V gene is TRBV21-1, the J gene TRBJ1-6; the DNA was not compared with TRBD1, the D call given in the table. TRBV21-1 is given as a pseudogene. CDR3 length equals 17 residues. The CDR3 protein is CASSGTGDRLYNSPLHF. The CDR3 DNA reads TGTGCCAGCAGCGGGACAGGGGATCGACTCTATAATTCACCCCTCCACTTT.

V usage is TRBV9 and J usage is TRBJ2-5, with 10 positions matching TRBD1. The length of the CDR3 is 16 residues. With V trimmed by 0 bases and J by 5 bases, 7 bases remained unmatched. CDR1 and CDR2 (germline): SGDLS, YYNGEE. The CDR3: CASSVDGTGAGETQYF. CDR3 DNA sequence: TGTGCCAGCAGCGTAGATGGGACAGGGGCGGGGGAGACCCAGTACTTC.

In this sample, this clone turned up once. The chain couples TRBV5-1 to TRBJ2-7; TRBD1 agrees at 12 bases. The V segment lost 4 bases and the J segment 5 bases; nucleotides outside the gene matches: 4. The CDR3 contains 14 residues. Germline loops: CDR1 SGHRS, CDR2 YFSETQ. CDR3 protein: CASSPGQGAHEQYF. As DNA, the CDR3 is TGCGCCAGCAGCCCGGGACAGGGGGCCCACGAGCAGTACTTC.